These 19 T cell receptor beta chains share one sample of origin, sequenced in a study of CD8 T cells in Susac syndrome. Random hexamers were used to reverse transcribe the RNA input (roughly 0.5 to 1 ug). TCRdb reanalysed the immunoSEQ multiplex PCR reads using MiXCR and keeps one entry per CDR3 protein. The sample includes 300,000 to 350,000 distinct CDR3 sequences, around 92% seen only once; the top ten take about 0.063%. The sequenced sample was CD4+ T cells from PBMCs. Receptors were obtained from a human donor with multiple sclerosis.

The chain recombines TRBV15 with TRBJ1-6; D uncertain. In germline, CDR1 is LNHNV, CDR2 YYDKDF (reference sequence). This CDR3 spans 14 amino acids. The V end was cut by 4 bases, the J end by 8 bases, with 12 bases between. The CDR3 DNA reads TGTGCCACCAGCAATCGGGCCGCCTATTCACCCCTCCACTTT. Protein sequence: CATSNRAAYSPLHF.

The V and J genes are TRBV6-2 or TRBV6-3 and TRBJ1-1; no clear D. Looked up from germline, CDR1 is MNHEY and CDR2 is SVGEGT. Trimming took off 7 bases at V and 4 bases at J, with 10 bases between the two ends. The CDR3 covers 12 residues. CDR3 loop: CASTSAGTEAFF. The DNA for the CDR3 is TGTGCCAGCACATCTGCAGGCACTGAAGCTTTCTTT.

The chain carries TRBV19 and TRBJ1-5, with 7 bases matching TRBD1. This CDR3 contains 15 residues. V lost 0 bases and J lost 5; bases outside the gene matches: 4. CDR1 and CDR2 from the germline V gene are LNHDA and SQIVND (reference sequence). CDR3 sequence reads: CASSIEDRMYQPQHF. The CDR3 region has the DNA TGTGCCAGTAGTATAGAGGACAGGATGTATCAGCCCCAGCATTTT. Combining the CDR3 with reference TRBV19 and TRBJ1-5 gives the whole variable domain DGGITQSPKYLFRKEGQNVTLSCEQNLNHDAMYWYRQDPGQGLRLIYYSQIVNDFQKGDIAEGYSVSREKKESFPLTVTSAQKNPTAFYLCASSIEDRMYQPQHFGDGTRLSIL.

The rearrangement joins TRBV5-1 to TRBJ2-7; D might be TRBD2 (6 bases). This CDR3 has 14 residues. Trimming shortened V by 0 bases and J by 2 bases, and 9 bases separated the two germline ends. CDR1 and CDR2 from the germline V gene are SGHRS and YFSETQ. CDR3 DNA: TGCGCCAGCAGCTTGGGGACTACTCCCTACGAGCAGTACTTC. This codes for CASSLGTTPYEQYF. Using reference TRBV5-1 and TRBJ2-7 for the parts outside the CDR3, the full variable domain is KAGVTQTPRYLIKTRGQQVTLSCSPISGHRSVSWYQQTPGQGLQFLFEYFSETQRNKGNFPGRFSGRQFSNSRSEMNVSTLELGDSALYLCASSLGTTPYEQYFGPGTRLTVT.

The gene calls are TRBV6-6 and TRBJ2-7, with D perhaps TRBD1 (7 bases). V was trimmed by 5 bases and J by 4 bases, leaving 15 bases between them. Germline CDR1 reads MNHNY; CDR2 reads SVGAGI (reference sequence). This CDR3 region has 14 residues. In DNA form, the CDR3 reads TGTGCCAGCAGTCGAGCGGAGGGGGCATACGAGCAGTACTTC. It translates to CASSRAEGAYEQYF.

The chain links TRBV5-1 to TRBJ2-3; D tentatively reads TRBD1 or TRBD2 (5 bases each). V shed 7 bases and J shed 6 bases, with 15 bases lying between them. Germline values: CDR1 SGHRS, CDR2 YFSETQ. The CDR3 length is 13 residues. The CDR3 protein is CASGSRGGDTQYF. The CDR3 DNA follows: TGCGCCAGCGGCTCCCGGGGCGGGGATACGCAGTATTTT.

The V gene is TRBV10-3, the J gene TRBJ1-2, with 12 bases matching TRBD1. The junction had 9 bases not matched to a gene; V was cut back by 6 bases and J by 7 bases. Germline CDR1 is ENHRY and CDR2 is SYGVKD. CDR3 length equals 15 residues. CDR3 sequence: CAIRPGTGGIGGYTF. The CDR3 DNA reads TGTGCCATCAGGCCCGGGACAGGGGGCATTGGTGGCTACACCTTC.

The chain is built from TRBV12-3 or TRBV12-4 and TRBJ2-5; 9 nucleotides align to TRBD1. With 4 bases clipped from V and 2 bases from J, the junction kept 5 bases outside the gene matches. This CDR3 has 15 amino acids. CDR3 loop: CASSSMGQGQETQYF. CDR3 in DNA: TGTGCCAGCAGTTCGATGGGACAGGGTCAAGAGACCCAGTACTTC.

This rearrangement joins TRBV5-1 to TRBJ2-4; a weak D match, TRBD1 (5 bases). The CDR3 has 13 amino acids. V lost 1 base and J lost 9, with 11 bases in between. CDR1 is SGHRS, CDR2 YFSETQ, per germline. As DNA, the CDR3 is TGCGCCAGCAGCTTGAGGCAGGGAAGCATTCAGTACTTC. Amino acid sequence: CASSLRQGSIQYF.

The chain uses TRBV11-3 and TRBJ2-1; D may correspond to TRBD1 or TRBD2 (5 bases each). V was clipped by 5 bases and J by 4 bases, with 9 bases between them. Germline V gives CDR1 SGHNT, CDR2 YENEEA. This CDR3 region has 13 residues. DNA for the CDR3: TGTGCCAGCAGCATGGGACCTTACAATGAGCAGTTCTTC. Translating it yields CASSMGPYNEQFF.

The CDR3 sequence: CSASLLAAPYEQYF. In nucleotides, the CDR3 is TGCAGTGCTAGCCTTCTAGCGGCCCCCTACGAGCAGTACTTC. The chain combines TRBV20-1 with TRBJ2-7; TRBD2 matches at 7 bases. The CDR3 spans 14 residues. Unmatched junction bases numbered 7, after V lost 3 bases and J lost 2 bases. Germline V gene data show CDR1 as DFQATT and CDR2 as SNEGSKA (reference sequence).

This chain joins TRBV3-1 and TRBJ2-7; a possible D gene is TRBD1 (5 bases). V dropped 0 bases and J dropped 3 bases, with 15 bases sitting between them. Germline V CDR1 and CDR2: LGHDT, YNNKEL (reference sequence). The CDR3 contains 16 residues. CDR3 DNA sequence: TGTGCCAGCAGCCAAGATTGGGGCGCAGGGCTCTACGAGCAGTACTTC. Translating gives CASSQDWGAGLYEQYF.

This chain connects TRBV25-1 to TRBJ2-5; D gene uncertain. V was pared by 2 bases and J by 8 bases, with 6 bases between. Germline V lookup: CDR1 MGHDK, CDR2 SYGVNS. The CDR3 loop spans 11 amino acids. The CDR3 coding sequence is TGTGCCAGCAGTGAAGCGTATACCCAGTACTTC. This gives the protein CASSEAYTQYF.

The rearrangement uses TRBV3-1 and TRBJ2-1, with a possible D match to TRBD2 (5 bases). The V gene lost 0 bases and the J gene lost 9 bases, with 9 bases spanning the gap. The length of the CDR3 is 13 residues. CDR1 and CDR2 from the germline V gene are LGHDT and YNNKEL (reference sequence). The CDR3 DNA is TGTGCCAGCAGCCAAGATAGAGGGTCTGAGCAGTTCTTC. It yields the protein CASSQDRGSEQFF.

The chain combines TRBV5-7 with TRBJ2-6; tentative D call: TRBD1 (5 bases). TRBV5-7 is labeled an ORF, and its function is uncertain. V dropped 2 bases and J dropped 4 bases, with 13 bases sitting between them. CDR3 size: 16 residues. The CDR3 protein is CASSLQDKPGANVLTF. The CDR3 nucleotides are TGTGCCAGCAGCTTACAGGACAAGCCCGGGGCCAACGTCCTGACTTTC.

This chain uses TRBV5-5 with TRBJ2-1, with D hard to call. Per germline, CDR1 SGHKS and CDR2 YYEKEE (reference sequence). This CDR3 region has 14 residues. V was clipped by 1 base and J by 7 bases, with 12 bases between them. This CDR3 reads CASSLRRQANEQFF. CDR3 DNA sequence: TGTGCCAGCAGCTTGAGGCGCCAGGCAAATGAGCAGTTCTTC.

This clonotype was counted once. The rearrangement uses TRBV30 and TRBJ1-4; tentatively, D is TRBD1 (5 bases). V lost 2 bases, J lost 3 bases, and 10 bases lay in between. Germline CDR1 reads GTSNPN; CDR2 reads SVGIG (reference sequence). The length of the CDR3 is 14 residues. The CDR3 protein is CAWSFGGANEKLFF. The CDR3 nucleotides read TGTGCCTGGAGTTTCGGAGGGGCTAATGAAAAACTGTTTTTT.

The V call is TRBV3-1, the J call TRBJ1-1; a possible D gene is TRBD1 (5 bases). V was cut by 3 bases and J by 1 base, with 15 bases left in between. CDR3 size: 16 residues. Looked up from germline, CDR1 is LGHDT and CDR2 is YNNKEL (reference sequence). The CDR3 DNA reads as TGTGCCAGCAGCCAGGGGGTCCTCCACGCGAACACTGAAGCTTTCTTT. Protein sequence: CASSQGVLHANTEAFF.

The CDR3 DNA reads TGTGCCAGCAGCCCGGGGAGCGGAGAGACCCAGTACTTC. As protein: CASSPGSGETQYF. The rearrangement joins TRBV12-3 or TRBV12-4 to TRBJ2-5; weak D call: TRBD2 (5 bases). There are 13 residues in the CDR3. Trimming removed 6 bases from V and 4 bases from J, with 12 bases in between.